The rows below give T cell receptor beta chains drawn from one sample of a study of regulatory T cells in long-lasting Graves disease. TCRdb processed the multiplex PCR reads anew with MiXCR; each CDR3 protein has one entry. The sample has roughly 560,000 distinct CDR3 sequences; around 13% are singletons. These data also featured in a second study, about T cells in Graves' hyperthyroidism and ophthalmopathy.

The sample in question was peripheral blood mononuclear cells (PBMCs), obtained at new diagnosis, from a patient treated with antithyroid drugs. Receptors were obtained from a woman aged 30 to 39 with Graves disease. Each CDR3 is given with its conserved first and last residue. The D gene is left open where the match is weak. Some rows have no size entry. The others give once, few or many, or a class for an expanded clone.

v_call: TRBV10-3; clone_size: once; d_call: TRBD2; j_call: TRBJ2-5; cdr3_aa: CAISEGKGLAGVETQYF; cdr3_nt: TGTGCCATCAGTGAGGGTAAAGGACTAGCGGGAGTGGAGACCCAGTACTTC
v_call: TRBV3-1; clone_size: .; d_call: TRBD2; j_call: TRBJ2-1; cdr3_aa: CASSQVPSGRETNEQFF; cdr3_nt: TGTGCCAGCAGCCAAGTTCCTAGCGGGAGGGAGACCAATGAGCAGTTCTTC
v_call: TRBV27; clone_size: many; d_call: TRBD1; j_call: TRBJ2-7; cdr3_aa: CASSLSGQGWEQYF; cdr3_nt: TGTGCCAGCAGTTTATCGGGACAGGGATGGGAGCAGTACTTC
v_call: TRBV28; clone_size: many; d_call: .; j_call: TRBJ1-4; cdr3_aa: CASTPGGTGKRKLFF; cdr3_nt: TGTGCCAGCACCCCTGGGGGAACGGGGAAAAGAAAACTGTTTTTT
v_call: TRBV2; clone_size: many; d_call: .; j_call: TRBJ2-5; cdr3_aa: CASSEIPGRQETQYF; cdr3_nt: TGTGCCAGCAGTGAAATCCCAGGGAGACAAGAGACCCAGTACTTC
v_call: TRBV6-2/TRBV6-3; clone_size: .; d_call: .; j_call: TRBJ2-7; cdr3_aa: CASRGDGAYEQYF; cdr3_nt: TGTGCCAGCAGGGGGGACGGAGCCTACGAGCAGTACTTC
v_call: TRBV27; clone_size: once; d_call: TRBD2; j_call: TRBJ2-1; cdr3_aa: CASSEAGGWNEQFF; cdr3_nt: TGTGCCAGCAGTGAAGCGGGAGGGTGGAATGAGCAGTTCTTC
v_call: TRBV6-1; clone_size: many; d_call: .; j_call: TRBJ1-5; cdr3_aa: CASSLSPYRPQHF; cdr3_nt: TGTGCCAGCAGTCTTTCGCCCTATCGGCCCCAGCATTTT
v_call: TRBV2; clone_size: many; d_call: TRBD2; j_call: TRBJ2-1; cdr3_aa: CASSVTGGPYNEQFF; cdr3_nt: TGTGCCAGCAGTGTAACGGGAGGGCCTTACAATGAGCAGTTCTTC
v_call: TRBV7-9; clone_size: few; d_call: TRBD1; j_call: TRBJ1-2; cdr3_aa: CASSLRTGGHGYTF; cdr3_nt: TGTGCCAGCAGCCTAAGGACAGGGGGCCATGGCTACACCTTC
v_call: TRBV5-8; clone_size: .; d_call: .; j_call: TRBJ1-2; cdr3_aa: CASSWGTDSFYGYTF; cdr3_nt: TGTGCCAGCAGCTGGGGAACAGACTCCTTCTATGGCTACACCTTC
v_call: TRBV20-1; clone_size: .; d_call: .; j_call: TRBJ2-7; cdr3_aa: CSARYRAGTRRYEQYF; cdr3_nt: TGCAGTGCTAGATATCGTGCGGGGACCCGACGATACGAGCAGTACTTC
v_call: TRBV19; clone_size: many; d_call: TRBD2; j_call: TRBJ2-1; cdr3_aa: CASSMRLAYSNEQFF; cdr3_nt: TGTGCCAGTAGTATGCGACTAGCGTACTCCAATGAGCAGTTCTTC
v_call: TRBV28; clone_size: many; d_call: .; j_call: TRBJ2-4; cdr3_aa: CASSTKNIQYF; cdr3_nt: TGTGCCAGCAGTACAAAAAACATTCAGTACTTC
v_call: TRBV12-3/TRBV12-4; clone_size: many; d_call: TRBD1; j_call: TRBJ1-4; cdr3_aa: CASSTRRGQNNEKLFF; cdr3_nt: TGTGCCAGCAGTACCCGGAGGGGGCAGAATAATGAAAAACTGTTTTTT
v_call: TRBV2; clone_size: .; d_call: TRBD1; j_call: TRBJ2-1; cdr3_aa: CATSPGTDSYNEQFF; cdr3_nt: TGTGCCACCAGCCCCGGGACAGACTCCTACAATGAGCAGTTCTTC
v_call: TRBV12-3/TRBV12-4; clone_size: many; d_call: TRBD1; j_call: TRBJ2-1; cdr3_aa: CASSPRTGYYNEQFF; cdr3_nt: TGTGCCAGCAGTCCTCGGACAGGCTATTACAATGAGCAGTTCTTC
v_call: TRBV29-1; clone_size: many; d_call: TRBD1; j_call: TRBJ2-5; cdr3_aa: CSGRQGETQYF; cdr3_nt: TGCAGCGGAAGACAGGGGGAGACCCAGTACTTC
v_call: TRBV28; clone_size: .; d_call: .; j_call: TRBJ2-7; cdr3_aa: CASGDYSSYEQYF; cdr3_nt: TGTGCCAGCGGAGACTACTCCTCCTACGAGCAGTACTTC
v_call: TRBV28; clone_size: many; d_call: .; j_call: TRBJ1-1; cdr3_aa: CASSLWVRSNTEAFF; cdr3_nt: TGTGCCAGCAGTTTGTGGGTCAGATCGAACACTGAAGCTTTCTTT
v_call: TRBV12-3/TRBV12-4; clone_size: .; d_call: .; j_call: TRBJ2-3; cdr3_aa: CASTPGRNRAADTQYF; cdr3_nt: TGTGCCAGCACCCCAGGACGGAACAGGGCGGCAGATACGCAGTATTTT
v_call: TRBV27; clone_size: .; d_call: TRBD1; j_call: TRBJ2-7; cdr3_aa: CASSNRGFYEQYF; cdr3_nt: TGTGCCAGCAGTAACAGGGGGTTCTACGAGCAGTACTTC
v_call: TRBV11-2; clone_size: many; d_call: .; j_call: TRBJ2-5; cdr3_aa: CASRRGSRETQYF; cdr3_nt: TGTGCCAGCAGACGGGGGTCTAGGGAGACCCAGTACTTC
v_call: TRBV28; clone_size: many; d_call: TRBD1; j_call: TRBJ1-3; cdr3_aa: CASSSDRGGNTIYF; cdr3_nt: TGTGCCAGCAGTTCAGACAGGGGTGGAAACACCATATATTTT
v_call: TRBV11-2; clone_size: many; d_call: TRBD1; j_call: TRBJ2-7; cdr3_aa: CASSLDRGRVYEQYF; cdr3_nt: TGTGCCAGCAGTTTAGACAGGGGGCGAGTATACGAGCAGTACTTC
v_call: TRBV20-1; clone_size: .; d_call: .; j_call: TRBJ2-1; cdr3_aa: CSARDSQGSYNEQFF; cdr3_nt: TGCAGTGCTAGAGATAGCCAGGGCTCCTACAATGAGCAGTTCTTC
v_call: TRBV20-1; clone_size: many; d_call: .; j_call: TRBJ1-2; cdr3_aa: CSARVENYGYTF; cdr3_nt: TGCAGTGCTAGAGTGGAGAACTATGGCTACACCTTC
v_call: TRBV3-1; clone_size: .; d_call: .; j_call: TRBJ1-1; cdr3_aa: CASSLIQGNEAFF; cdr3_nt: TGTGCCAGCAGCCTCATCCAGGGCAATGAAGCTTTCTTT
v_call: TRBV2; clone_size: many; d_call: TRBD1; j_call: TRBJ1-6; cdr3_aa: CASSQTGLSSPLHF; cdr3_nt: TGTGCCAGCAGCCAGACAGGGTTAAGTTCACCCCTCCACTTT
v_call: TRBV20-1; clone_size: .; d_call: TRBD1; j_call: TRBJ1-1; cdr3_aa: CSAPDRVGNTEAFF; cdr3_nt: TGCAGTGCTCCGGACAGGGTTGGAAACACTGAAGCTTTCTTT
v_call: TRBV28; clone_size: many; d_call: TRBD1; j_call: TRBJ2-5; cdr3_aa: CASSFAGGPWETQYF; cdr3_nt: TGTGCCAGCAGTTTCGCAGGGGGCCCTTGGGAGACCCAGTACTTC
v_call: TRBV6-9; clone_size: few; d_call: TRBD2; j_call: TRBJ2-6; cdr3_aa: CASSLRLAGANSGANVLTF; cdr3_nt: TGTGCCAGCAGTTTACGACTAGCGGGAGCGAACTCTGGGGCCAACGTCCTGACTTTC
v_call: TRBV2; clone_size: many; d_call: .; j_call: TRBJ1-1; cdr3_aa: CASTDGGNTEAFF; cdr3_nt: TGTGCCAGCACCGACGGGGGGAACACTGAAGCTTTCTTT